One and the same sample provided the 2 T cell receptor beta chains below, sequenced in a study of T-cell memory formation after mild COVID-19. TCRdb independently ran MiXCR on the 5' RACE reads; one entry per CDR3 protein. The table lists approximately 290,000 distinct CDR3 sequences, about 16% of them singletons. Sequencing was done on a sample of PBMCs or a T cell subset sorted from them (not recorded which). Source of these receptors: a man between 18 and 29 years old who had mild COVID-19 (a few samples of this study predate the infection). Cell type and time point are not known.

CDR3 sequence reads: CASSQQTSAEQFF. The CDR3 DNA reads as TGTGCCAGCAGCCAACAGACTAGCGCTGAGCAGTTCTTC. This chain links TRBV3-1 with TRBJ2-1, with 8 nucleotides matching TRBD2. CDR1 and CDR2 from the germline V gene are LGHDT and YNNKEL (reference sequence). The CDR3 is 13 amino acids. V lost 2 bases, J lost 9 bases, and 3 bases stayed unmatched.

The V call is TRBV5-1, the J call TRBJ1-2, with D perhaps TRBD1 (5 bases). This CDR3 contains 15 residues. V shed 4 bases and J shed 3 bases, with 16 bases lying between them. The germline V gene encodes CDR1 SGHRS and CDR2 YFSETQ. The CDR3 sequence: CASSPAGGSDYGYTF. As DNA, the CDR3 is TGCGCCAGCAGCCCGGCCGGGGGAAGCGACTATGGCTACACCTTC.